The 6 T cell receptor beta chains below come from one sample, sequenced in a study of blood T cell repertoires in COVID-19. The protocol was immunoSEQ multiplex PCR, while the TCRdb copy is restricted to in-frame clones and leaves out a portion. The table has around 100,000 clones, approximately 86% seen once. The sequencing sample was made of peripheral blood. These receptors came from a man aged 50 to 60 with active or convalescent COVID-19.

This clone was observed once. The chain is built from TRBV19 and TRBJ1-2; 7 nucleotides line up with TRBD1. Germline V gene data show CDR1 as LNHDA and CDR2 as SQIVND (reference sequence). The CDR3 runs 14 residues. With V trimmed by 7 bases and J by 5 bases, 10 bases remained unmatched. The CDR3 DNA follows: TGTGCCAGTAATAAACCGGGACAGACTTATGGCTACACCTTC. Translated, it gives CASNKPGQTYGYTF.

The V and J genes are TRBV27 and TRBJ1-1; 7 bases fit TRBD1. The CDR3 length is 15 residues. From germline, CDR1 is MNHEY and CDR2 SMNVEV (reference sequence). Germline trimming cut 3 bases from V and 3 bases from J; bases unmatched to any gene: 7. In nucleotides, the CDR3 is TGTGCCAGCAGTTTTGGAGGGGGCCGTGACACTGAAGCTTTCTTT. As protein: CASSFGGGRDTEAFF.

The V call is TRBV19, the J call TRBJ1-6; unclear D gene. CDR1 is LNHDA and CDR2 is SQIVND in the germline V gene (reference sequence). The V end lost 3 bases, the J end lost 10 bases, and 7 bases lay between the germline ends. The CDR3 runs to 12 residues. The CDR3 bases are TGTGCCAGTAGTATTCTCAGGTCACCCCTCCACTTT. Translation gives CASSILRSPLHF.

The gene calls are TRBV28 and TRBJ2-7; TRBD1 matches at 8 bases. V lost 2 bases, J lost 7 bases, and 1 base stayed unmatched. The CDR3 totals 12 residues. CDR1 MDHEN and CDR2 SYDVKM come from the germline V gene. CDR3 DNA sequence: TGTGCCAGCAGTTTAAGGGACAGGGAGCAGTACTTC. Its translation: CASSLRDREQYF.

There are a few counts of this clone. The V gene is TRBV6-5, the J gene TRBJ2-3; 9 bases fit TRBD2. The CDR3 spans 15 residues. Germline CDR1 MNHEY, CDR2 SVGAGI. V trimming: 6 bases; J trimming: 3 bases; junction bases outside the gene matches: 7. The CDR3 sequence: CASRDLAGETDTQYF. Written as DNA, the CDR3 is TGTGCCAGCAGGGATTTAGCGGGAGAGACAGATACGCAGTATTTT.

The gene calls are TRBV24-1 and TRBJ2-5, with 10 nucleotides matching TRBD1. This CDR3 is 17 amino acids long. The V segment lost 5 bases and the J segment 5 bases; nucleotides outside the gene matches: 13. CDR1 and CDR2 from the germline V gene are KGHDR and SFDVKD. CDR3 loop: CATSGPRTGGARETQYF. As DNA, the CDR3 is TGTGCCACCAGTGGTCCCCGGACAGGGGGGGCCAGGGAGACCCAGTACTTC.